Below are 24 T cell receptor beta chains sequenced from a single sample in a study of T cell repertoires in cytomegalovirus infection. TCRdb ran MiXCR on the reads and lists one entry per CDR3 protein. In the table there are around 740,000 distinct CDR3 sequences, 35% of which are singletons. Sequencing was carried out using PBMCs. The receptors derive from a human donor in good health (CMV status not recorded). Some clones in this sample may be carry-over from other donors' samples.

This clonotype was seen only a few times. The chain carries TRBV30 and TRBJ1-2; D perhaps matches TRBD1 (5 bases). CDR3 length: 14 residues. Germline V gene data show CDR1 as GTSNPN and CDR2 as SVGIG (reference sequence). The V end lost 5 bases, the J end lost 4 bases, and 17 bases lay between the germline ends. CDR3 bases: TGTGCCTGGGAGGGGCGCGGAGGGAGCTATGGCTACACCTTC. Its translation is CAWEGRGGSYGYTF.

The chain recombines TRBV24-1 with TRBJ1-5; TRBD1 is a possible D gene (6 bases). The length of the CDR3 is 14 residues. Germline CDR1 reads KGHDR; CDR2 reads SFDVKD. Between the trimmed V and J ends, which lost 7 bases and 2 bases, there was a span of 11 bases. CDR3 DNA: TGTGCCACCAGAGAGTCAGGGGGCAATCAGCCCCAGCATTTT. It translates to CATRESGGNQPQHF.

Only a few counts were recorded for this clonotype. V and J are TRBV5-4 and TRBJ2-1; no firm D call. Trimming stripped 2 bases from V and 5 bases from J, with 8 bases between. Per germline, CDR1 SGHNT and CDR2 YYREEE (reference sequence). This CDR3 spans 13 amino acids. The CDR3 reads CASSFSENNEQFF. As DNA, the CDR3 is TGTGCCAGCAGCTTTTCAGAGAACAATGAGCAGTTCTTC.

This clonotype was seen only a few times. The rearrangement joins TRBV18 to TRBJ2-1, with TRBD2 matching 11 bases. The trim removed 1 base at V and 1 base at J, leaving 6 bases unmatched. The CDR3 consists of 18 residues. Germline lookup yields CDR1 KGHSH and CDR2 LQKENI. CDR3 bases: TGTGCCAGCTCACCACTAACCCGGACTAGCGGGTCCTACAATGAGCAGTTCTTC. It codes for CASSPLTRTSGSYNEQFF.

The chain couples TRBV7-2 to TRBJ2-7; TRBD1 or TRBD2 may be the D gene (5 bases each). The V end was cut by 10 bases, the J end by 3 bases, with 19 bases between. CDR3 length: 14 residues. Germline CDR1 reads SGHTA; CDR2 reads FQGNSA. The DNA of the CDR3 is TGTGCCATCAGGCATGCCGGGACCCGCTACGAGCAGTACTTC. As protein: CAIRHAGTRYEQYF.

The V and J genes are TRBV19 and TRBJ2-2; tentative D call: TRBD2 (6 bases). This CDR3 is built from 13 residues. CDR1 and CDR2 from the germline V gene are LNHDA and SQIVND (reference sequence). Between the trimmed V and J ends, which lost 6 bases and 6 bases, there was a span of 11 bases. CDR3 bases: TGTGCCAGTAGGCCCACTAGCCCCGGGGAGCTGTTTTTT. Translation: CASRPTSPGELFF. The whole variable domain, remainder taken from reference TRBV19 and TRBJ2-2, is DGGITQSPKYLFRKEGQNVTLSCEQNLNHDAMYWYRQDPGQGLRLIYYSQIVNDFQKGDIAEGYSVSREKKESFPLTVTSAQKNPTAFYLCASRPTSPGELFFGEGSRLTVL.

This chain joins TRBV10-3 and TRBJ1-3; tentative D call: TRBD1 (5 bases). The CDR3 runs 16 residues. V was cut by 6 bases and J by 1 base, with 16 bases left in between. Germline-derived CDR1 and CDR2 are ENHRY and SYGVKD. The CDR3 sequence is CAIRSQVAGSGNTIYF. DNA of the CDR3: TGTGCCATCAGATCACAGGTCGCCGGGTCTGGAAACACCATATATTTT.

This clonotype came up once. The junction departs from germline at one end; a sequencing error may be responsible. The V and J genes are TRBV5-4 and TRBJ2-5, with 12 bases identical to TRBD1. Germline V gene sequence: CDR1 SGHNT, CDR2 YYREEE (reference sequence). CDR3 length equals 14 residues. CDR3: CASSHPGQGAVSGF. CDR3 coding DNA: TGTGCCAGCAGCCACCCGGGACAGGGGGCGGTGAGTGGCTTC.

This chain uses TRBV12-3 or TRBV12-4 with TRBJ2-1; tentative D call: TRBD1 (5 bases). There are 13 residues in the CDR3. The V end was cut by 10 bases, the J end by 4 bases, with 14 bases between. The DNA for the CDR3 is TGTGCCACCCGCCGACAGATATACAATGAGCAGTTCTTC. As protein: CATRRQIYNEQFF.

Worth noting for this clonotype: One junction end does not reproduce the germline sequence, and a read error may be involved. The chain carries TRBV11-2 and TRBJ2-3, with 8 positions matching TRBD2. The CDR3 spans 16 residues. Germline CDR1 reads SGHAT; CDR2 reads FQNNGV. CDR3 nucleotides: TGTTCCAGCAGCTTAGACCAGCGGGAGTTTATGGATACGCAGTATTTT. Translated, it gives CSSSLDQREFMDTQYF. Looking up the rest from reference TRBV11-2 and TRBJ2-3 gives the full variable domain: EAGVAQSPRYKIIEKRQSVAFWCNPISGHATLYWYQQILGQGPKLLIQFQNNGVVDDSQLPKDRFSAERLKGVDSTLKIQPAKLEDSAVYLCSSSLDQREFMDTQYFGPGTRLTVL.

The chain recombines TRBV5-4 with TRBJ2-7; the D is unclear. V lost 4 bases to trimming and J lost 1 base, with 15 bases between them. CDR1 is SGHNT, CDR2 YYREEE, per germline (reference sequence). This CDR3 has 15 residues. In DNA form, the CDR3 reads TGTGCCAGCAGCCTTCCTGCTATGAGGTCCTACGAGCAGTACTTC. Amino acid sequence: CASSLPAMRSYEQYF.

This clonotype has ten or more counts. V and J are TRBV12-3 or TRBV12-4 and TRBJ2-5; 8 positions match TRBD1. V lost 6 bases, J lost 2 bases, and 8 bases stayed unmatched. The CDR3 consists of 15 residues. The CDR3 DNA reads TGTGCCAGCAGCTCATACGGACAGGGACAAGAGACCCAGTACTTC. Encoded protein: CASSSYGQGQETQYF.

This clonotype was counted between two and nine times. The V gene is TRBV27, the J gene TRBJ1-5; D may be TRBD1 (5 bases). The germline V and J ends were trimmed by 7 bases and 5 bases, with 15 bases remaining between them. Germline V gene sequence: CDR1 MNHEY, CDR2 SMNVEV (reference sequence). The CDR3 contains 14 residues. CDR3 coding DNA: TGTGCCAGCACCCCTGCAGGGAACTATCAGCCCCAGCATTTT. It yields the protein CASTPAGNYQPQHF.

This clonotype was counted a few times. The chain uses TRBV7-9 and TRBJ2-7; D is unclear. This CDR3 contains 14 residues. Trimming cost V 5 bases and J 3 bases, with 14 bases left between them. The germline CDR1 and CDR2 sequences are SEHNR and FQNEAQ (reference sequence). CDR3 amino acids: CASSATARFYEQYF. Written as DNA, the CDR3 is TGTGCCAGCAGCGCCACCGCACGGTTCTACGAGCAGTACTTC.

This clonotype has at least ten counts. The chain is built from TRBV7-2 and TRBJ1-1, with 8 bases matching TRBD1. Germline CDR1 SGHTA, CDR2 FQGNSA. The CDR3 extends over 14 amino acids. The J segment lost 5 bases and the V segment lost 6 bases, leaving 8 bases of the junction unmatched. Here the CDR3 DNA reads TGTGCCAGCAGGCGTCAGGGGGCCGGGACTGAAGCTTTCTTT. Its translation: CASRRQGAGTEAFF.

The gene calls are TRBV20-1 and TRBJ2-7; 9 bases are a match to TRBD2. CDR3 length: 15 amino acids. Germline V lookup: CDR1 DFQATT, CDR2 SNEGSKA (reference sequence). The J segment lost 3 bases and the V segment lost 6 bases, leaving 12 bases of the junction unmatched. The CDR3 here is CSALLGREGRYEQYF. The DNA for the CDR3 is TGCAGTGCCCTCCTGGGGCGGGAGGGCCGCTACGAGCAGTACTTC.

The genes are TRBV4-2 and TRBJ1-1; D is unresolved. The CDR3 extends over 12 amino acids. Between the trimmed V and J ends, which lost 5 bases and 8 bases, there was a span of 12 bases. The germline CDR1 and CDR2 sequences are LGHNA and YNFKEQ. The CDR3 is CASSDDKTEAFF. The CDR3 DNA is TGTGCCAGCAGCGATGACAAGACCGAAGCTTTCTTT.

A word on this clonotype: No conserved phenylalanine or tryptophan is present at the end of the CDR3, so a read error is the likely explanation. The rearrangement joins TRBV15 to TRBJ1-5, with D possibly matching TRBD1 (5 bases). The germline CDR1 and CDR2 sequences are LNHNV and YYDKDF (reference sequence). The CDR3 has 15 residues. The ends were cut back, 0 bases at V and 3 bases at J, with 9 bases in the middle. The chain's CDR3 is CATSRDRTLNQPQHL. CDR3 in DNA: TGTGCCACCAGCAGAGATCGGACACTCAATCAGCCCCAGCATTTG.

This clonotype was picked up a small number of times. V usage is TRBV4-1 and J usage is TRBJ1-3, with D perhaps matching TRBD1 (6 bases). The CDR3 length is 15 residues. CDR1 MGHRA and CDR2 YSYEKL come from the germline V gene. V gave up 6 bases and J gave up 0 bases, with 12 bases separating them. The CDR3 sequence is CASRDSRSSGNTIYF. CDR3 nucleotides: TGCGCCAGCAGGGACAGTCGGAGCTCTGGAAACACCATATATTTT.

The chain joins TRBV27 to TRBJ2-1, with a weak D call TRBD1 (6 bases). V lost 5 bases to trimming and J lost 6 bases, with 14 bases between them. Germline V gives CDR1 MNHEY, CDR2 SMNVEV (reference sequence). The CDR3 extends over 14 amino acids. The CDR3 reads CASSVRDIFNEQFF. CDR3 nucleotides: TGTGCCAGCAGTGTCCGGGACATATTCAATGAGCAGTTCTTC.

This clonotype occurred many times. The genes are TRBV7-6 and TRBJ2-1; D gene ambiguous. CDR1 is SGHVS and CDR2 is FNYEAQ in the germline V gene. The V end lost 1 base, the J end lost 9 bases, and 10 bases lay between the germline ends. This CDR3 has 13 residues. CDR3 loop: CASSLGLNSEQFF. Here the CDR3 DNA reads TGTGCCAGCAGCTTAGGACTTAATAGTGAGCAGTTCTTC.

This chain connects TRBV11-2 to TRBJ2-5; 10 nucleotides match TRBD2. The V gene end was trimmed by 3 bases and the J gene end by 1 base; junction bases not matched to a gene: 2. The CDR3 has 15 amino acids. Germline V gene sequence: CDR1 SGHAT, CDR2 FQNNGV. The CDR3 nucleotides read TGTGCCAGCAGCTTTAGCGGGAGGAGCCAAGAGACCCAGTACTTC. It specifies CASSFSGRSQETQYF. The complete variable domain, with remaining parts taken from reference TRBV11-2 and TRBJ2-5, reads EAGVAQSPRYKIIEKRQSVAFWCNPISGHATLYWYQQILGQGPKLLIQFQNNGVVDDSQLPKDRFSAERLKGVDSTLKIQPAKLEDSAVYLCASSFSGRSQETQYFGPGTRLLVL.

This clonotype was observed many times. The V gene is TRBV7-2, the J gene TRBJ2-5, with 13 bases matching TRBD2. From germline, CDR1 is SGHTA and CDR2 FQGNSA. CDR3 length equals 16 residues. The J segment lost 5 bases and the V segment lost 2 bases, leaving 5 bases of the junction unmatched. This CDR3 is CASSLWGLAGLETQYF. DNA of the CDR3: TGTGCCAGCAGCTTATGGGGACTAGCGGGGCTGGAGACCCAGTACTTC. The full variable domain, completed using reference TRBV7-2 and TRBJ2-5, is GAGVSQSPSNKVTEKGKDVELRCDPISGHTALYWYRQSLGQGLEFLIYFQGNSAPDKSGLPSDRFSAERTGGSVSTLTIQRTQQEDSAVYLCASSLWGLAGLETQYFGPGTRLLVL.

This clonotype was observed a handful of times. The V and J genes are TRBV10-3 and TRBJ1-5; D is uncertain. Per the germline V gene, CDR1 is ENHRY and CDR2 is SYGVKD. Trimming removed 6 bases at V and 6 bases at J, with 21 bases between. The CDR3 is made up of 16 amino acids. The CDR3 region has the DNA TGTGCCATCAGCCCGGGGATCTCGGGGTTCGGTCAGCCCCAGCATTTT. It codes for CAISPGISGFGQPQHF.